One sample yielded the 16 T cell receptor beta chains listed below, sequenced in a study of identical twins. TCRdb passed the 5' RACE reads through MiXCR, listing each CDR3 protein once. The sample holds about 1.7 million distinct CDR3 sequences, less than 40% seen once. Sequencing used cord blood. The receptors here all came from a newborn girl in good health.

Only a few counts were recorded for this clonotype. This chain links TRBV28 with TRBJ2-1; 8 positions match TRBD2. The CDR3 loop spans 14 amino acids. CDR1 and CDR2 (germline): MDHEN, SYDVKM. The junction had 8 bases not matched to a gene; V was cut back by 8 bases and J by 5 bases. CDR3 nucleotides: TGTGCCAGCCAGAGCGGGAGCCTGGACAATGAGCAGTTCTTC. It is translated as CASQSGSLDNEQFF.

This clonotype has a handful of counts. The genes are TRBV3-1 and TRBJ2-5; 8 nucleotides align to TRBD1. The CDR3 sequence is 15 residues long. Germline V gene lookup returns CDR1 LGHDT and CDR2 YNNKEL (reference sequence). The V gene end was trimmed by 6 bases and the J gene end by 5 bases; junction bases not matched to a gene: 11. The CDR3 loop is CASRHIGQGLETQYF. CDR3 DNA: TGTGCCAGCAGGCATATCGGACAGGGCCTGGAGACCCAGTACTTC.

This clonotype was recorded many times. V gene TRBV12-3 or TRBV12-4 combines with J gene TRBJ1-2, with D unclear. The CDR3 is 14 amino acids. V was cut by 4 bases and J by 0 bases, with 9 bases left in between. DNA of the CDR3: TGTGCCAGCAGTTATTTCCGAGCTAACTATGGCTACACCTTC. Translation: CASSYFRANYGYTF.

This chain connects TRBV7-6 to TRBJ2-3; 10 positions agree with TRBD2. The CDR3 loop spans 19 amino acids. Germline CDR1 reads SGHVS; CDR2 reads FNYEAQ. The V segment lost 2 bases and the J segment 0 bases; nucleotides outside the gene matches: 11. The CDR3 protein is CASSLSSGGAIRSTDTQYF. DNA of the CDR3: TGTGCCAGCAGCTTATCTAGCGGGGGAGCGATCCGTAGCACAGATACGCAGTATTTT.

The table lists this clonotype with a few counts. The chain uses TRBV14 and TRBJ2-7; TRBD1 matches 9 bases. The CDR3 is 17 amino acids. With V trimmed by 4 bases and J by 5 bases, 15 bases remained unmatched. Germline-derived CDR1 and CDR2 are SGHDN and FVKESK. The CDR3 coding sequence is TGTGCCAGCAGCCTCGACAGGGGGGTCAGCCTCTGGAACGAGCAGTACTTC. Translation gives CASSLDRGVSLWNEQYF.

The V call is TRBV20-1, the J call TRBJ1-5; 7 bases map to TRBD1. The CDR3 runs to 15 residues. The junction had 11 bases not matched to a gene; V was cut back by 2 bases and J by 7 bases. Germline CDR1 is DFQATT and CDR2 is SNEGSKA (reference sequence). The CDR3 DNA follows: TGCAGTGCTAGACCTTTAGACAGGGTTCGGCAGCCCCAGCATTTT. It codes for CSARPLDRVRQPQHF.

As DNA, the CDR3 is TGTGCCAGCAGTTTCCGACAGATGCCAGCCAATGAGCAGTTCTTC. Its translation: CASSFRQMPANEQFF. The rearrangement links TRBV12-3 or TRBV12-4 to TRBJ2-1; a possible D gene is TRBD1 (5 bases). The CDR3 covers 15 residues. The germline V and J ends were trimmed by 3 bases and 6 bases, with 15 bases remaining between them.

This clonotype is a singleton in its sample. V usage is TRBV7-6 and J usage is TRBJ2-1; D remains ambiguous. V was cut by 0 bases and J by 9 bases, with 12 bases left in between. Germline V gives CDR1 SGHVS, CDR2 FNYEAQ. This CDR3 is 14 amino acids long. CDR3 sequence (DNA): TGTGCCAGCAGCTTAGCAACCATTAACAGTGAGCAGTTCTTC. The encoded protein is CASSLATINSEQFF.

This clonotype occurred many times. This rearrangement joins TRBV28 to TRBJ2-7; 8 bases are shared with TRBD2. The CDR3 runs to 14 residues. Germline V gene sequence: CDR1 MDHEN, CDR2 SYDVKM. J gave up 4 bases and V 8 bases, and 10 bases lay outside the gene matches. The CDR3 spells CASLTGTRFYEQYF. The CDR3 bases are TGTGCCAGCCTGACCGGGACTAGGTTTTACGAGCAGTACTTC.

This clonotype was picked up a small number of times. This chain links TRBV6-6 with TRBJ2-5, with 7 positions matching TRBD2. V shed 3 bases and J 5 bases; nucleotides not matched to a gene: 6. Germline lookup yields CDR1 MNHNY and CDR2 SVGAGI (reference sequence). The CDR3 totals 14 residues. The CDR3, as DNA: TGTGCCAGCAGTTATTCCGGACTAGTGGAGACCCAGTACTTC. This translates into CASSYSGLVETQYF.

In this sample, this clonotype turned up a few times. The chain recombines TRBV29-1 with TRBJ2-7; 9 bases agree with TRBD1. The CDR3 is 14 amino acids. Germline V CDR1 and CDR2: SQVTM, ANQGSEA. V gave up 6 bases and J gave up 2 bases; unmatched junction bases: 8. The CDR3 region is CSVLGTGSTYEQYF. As DNA, the CDR3 is TGCAGCGTCCTCGGGACAGGGAGTACCTACGAGCAGTACTTC.

The chain is built from TRBV6-5 and TRBJ2-3; 11 bases fit TRBD2. This CDR3 contains 16 residues. The germline V gene has CDR1 MNHEY and CDR2 SVGAGI. Germline trimming cut 2 bases from V and 1 base from J; bases unmatched to any gene: 2. The DNA for the CDR3 is TGTGCCAGCAGTTACCAACTAGCGGGAGGCACAGATACGCAGTATTTT. Its protein is CASSYQLAGGTDTQYF.

The chain carries TRBV14 and TRBJ1-4; D might be TRBD1 (5 bases). Trimming took 0 bases from V and 7 from J, leaving 12 bases between them. Germline V gives CDR1 SGHDN, CDR2 FVKESK. The CDR3 is 15 amino acids. The CDR3 bases are TGTGCCAGCAGCCAAGATGACAGACTTGGTGAAAAACTGTTTTTT. Protein sequence: CASSQDDRLGEKLFF.

In its sample, this clonotype was seen a few times. This chain links TRBV20-1 with TRBJ2-3; 9 bases match TRBD2. The CDR3 covers 15 residues. Germline lookup yields CDR1 DFQATT and CDR2 SNEGSKA (reference sequence). The J segment lost 2 bases and the V segment lost 6 bases, leaving 9 bases of the junction unmatched. The CDR3 region is CSAQGLALHTDTQYF. The CDR3 DNA reads TGCAGTGCCCAGGGACTAGCCCTACACACAGATACGCAGTATTTT.

This clonotype has just a few counts. The V call is TRBV21-1, the J call TRBJ2-5; TRBD2 was called by the table and not checked on the DNA. TRBV21-1 is flagged as a pseudogene. The CDR3 is 16 residues long. The CDR3 reads CARLWTSGRPRGEQYF. CDR3 sequence (DNA): TGTGCCAGACTTTGGACTAGCGGGAGGCCCCGGGGAGAGCAGTACTTC.

This clonotype showed up just a few times. The chain joins TRBV13 to TRBJ2-5, with a possible D match to TRBD1 (6 bases). Germline loops: CDR1 PRHDT, CDR2 FYEKMQ (reference sequence). The germline V and J ends were trimmed by 2 bases and 7 bases, with 8 bases remaining between them. The CDR3 is 12 amino acids. The CDR3 nucleotides read TGTGCCAGCAGCTTACAACAGGGGACCCAGTACTTC. This translates into CASSLQQGTQYF.